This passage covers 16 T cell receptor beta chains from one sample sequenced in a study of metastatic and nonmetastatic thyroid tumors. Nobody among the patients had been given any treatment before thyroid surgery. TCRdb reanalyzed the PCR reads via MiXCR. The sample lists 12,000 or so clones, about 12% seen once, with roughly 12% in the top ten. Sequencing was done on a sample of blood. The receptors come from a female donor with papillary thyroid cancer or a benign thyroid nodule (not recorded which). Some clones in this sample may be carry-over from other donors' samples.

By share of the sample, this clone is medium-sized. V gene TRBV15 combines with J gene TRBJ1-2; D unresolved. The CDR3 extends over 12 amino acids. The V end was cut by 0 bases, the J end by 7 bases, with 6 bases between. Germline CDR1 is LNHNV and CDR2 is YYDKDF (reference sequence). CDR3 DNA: TGTGCCACCAGCAGAGAGTACTCTGGCTACACCTTC. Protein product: CATSREYSGYTF.

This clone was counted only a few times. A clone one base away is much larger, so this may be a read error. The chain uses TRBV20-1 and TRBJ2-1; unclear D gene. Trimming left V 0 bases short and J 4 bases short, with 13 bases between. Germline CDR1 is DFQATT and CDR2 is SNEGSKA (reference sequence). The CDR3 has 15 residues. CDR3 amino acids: CSAREPKAPYNEQFF. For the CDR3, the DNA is TGCAGTGCTAGAGAGCCGAAAGCCCCATACAATGAGCAGTTCTTC.

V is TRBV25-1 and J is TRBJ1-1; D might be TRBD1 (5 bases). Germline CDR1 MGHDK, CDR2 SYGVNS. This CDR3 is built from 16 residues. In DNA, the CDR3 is TGTGCAGCTTGGGGGGGTCGAGTTTGTAAAGGCACTGAAGCTTTCTTT. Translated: CAAWGGRVCKGTEAFF.

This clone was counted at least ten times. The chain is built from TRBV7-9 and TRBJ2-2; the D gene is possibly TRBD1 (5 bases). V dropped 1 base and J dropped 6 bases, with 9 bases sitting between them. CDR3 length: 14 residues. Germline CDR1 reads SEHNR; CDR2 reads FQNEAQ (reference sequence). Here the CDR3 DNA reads TGTGCCAGCAGCTTAGGGGGCGTCCCCGGGGAGCTGTTTTTT. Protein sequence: CASSLGGVPGELFF. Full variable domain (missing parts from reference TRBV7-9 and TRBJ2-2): DTGVSQNPRHKITKRGQNVTFRCDPISEHNRLYWYRQTLGQGPEFLTYFQNEAQLEKSRLLSDRFSAERPKGSFSTLEIQRTEQGDSAMYLCASSLGGVPGELFFGEGSRLTVL.

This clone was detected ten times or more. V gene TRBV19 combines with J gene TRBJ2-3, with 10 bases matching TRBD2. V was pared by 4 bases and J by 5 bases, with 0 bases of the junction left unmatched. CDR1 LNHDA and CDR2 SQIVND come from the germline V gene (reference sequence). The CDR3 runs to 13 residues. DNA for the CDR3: TGTGCCAGTAGTAAGCGGGGGGGAGATACGCAGTATTTT. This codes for CASSKRGGDTQYF.

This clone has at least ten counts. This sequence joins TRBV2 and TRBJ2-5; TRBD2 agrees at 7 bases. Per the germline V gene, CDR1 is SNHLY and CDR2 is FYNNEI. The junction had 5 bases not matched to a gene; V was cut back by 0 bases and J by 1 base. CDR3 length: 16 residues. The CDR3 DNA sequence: TGTGCCAGCAGTGAAGCTGGAGCGGGACCCCAAGAGACCCAGTACTTC. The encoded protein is CASSEAGAGPQETQYF.

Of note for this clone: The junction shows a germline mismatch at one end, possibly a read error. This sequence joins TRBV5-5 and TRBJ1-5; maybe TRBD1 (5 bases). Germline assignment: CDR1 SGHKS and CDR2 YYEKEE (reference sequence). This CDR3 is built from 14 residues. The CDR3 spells CASSVELQESPSNF. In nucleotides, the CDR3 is TGTGCCAGCAGCGTTGAACTACAGGAATCCCCATCAAATTTT. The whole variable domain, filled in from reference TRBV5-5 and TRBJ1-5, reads DAGVTQSPTHLIKTRGQQVTLRCSPISGHKSVSWYQQVLGQGPQFIFQYYEKEERGRGNFPDRFSARQFPNYSSELNVNALLLGDSALYLCASSVELQESPSNFGDGTRLSIL.

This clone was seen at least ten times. The CDR3, as DNA: TGTGCCATCAGGGGACAGGTGTCCACCGGGGAGCTGTTTTTT. Protein product: CAIRGQVSTGELFF. This chain joins TRBV10-3 and TRBJ2-2; the match to TRBD1 covers 8 bases. Germline V CDR1 and CDR2: ENHRY, SYGVKD. J gave up 4 bases and V 6 bases, and 4 bases lay outside the gene matches. This CDR3 comprises 14 residues.

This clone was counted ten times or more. In DNA, the CDR3 is TGTGCCAGCAGCTCCCGGGACAGCTATTCTTTCTATGGCTACACCTTC. This codes for CASSSRDSYSFYGYTF. The chain combines TRBV7-9 with TRBJ1-2, with 7 positions matching TRBD1. CDR3 length equals 16 residues. Trimming removed 4 bases from V and 4 bases from J; junction bases left unmatched: 12. Germline CDR1 is SEHNR and CDR2 is FQNEAQ (reference sequence).

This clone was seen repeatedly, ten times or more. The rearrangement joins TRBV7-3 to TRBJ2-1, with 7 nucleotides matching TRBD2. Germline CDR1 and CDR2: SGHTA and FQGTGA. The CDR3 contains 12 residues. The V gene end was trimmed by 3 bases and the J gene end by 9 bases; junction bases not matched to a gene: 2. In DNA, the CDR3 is TGTGCCAGCAGCTTCCCTAGCGGTGAGCAGTTCTTC. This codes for CASSFPSGEQFF. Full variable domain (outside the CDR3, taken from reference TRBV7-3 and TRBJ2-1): GAGVSQTPSNKVTEKGKYVELRCDPISGHTALYWYRQSLGQGPEFLIYFQGTGAADDSGLPNDRFFAVRPEGSVSTLKIQRTERGDSAVYLCASSFPSGEQFFGPGTRLTVL.

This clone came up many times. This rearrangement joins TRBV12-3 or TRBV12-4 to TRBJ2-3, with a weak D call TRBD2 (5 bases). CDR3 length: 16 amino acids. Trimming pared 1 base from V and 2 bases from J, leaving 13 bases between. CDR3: CASSLGGRWDTDTQYF. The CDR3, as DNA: TGTGCCAGCAGTTTAGGTGGGAGATGGGACACAGATACGCAGTATTTT.

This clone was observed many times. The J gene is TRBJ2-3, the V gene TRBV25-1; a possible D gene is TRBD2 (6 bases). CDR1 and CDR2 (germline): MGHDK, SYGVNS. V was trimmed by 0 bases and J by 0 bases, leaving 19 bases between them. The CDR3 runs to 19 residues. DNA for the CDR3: TGTGCCAGCAGTGAATACACGCCCGGGACTCCTCCTAGCACAGATACGCAGTATTTT. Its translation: CASSEYTPGTPPSTDTQYF.

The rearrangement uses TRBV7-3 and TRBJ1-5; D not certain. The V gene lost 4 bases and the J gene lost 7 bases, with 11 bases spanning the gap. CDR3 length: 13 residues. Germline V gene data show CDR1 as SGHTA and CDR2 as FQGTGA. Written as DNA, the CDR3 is TGTGCCAGCAGCTATACAGCGACCCAGCCCCAGCATTTT. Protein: CASSYTATQPQHF.

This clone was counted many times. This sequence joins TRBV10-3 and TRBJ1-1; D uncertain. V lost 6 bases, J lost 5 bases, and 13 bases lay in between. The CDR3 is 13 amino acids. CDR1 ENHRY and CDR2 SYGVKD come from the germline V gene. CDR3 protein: CAIRGFVRTEAFF. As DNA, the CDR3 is TGTGCCATCAGGGGGTTCGTACGGACTGAAGCTTTCTTT.

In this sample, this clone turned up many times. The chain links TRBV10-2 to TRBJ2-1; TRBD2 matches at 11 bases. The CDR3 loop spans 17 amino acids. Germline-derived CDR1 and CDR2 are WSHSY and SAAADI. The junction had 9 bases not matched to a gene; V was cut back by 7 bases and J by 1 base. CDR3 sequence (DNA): TGCGCCAGCATGACGACTAGCGGGGTCCTATCCTACAATGAGCAGTTCTTC. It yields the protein CASMTTSGVLSYNEQFF.

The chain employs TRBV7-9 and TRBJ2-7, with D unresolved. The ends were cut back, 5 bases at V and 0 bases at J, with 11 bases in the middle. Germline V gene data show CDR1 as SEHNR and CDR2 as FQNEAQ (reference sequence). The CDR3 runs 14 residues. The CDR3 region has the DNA TGTGCCAGCAGCCCTGACGTGAGCTCCTACGAGCAGTACTTC. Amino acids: CASSPDVSSYEQYF.